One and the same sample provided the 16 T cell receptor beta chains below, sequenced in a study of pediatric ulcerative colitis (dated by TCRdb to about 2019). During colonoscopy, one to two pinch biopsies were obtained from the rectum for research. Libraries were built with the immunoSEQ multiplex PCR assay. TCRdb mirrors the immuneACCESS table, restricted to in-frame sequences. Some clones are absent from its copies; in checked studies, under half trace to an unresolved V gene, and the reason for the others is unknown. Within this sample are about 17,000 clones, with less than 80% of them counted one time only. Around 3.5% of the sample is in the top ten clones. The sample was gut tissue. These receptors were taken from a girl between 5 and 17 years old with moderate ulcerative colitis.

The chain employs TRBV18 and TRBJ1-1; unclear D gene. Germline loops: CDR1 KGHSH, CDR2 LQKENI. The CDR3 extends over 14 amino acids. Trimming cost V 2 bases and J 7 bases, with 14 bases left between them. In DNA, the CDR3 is TGTGCCAGCTCACCAGGTCAAGGGAATCGTGAAGCTTTCTTT. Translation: CASSPGQGNREAFF.

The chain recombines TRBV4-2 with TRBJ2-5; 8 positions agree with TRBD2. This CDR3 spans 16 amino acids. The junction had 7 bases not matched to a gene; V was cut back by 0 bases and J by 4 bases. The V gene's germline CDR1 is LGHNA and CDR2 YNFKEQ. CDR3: CASSQDSGGGSETQYF. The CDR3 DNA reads TGTGCCAGCAGCCAAGATAGCGGCGGGGGGTCAGAGACCCAGTACTTC.

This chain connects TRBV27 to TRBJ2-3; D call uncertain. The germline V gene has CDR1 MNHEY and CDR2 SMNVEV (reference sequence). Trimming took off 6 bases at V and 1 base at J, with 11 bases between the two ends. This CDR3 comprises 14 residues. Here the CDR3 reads CASSNLTGTDTQYF. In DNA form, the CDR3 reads TGTGCCAGCAGCAACCTCACAGGCACAGATACGCAGTATTTT.

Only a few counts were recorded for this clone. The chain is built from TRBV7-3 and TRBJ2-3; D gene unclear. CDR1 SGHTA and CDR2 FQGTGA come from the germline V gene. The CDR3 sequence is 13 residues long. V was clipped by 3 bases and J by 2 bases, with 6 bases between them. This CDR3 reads CASSLMVTDTQYF. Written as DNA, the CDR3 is TGTGCCAGCAGCTTGATGGTCACAGATACGCAGTATTTT.

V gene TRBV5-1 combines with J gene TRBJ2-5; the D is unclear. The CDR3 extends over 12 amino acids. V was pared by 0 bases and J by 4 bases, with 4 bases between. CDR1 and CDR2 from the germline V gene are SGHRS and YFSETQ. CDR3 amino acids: CASSLAGETQYF. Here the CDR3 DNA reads TGCGCCAGCAGCTTGGCAGGAGAGACCCAGTACTTC.

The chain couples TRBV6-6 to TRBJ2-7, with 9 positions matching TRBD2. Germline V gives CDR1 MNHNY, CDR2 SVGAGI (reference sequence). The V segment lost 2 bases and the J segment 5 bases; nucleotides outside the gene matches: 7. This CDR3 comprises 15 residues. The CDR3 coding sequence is TGTGCCAGCAGTTACAAGGCGGGGGGGCCTCACGAGCAGTACTTC. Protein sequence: CASSYKAGGPHEQYF.

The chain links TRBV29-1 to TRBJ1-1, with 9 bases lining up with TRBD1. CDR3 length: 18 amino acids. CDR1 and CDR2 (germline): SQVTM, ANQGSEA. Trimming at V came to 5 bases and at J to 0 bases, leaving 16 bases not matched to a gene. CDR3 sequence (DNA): TGCAGCGTTCGAGGGCGTCCGGGACAGGGTAGGATGAACACTGAAGCTTTCTTT. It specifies CSVRGRPGQGRMNTEAFF.

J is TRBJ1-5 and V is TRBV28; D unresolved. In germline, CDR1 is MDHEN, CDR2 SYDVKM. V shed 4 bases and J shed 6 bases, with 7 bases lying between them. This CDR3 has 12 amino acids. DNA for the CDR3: TGTGCCAGCAGTTCGTTGGCTCAGCCCCAGCATTTT. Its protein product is CASSSLAQPQHF.

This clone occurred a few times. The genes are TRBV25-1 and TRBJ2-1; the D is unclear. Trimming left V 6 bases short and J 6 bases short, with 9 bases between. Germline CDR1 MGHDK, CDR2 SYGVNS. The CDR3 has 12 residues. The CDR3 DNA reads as TGTGCCAGCAGGGACCTCCTCAATGAGCAGTTCTTC. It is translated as CASRDLLNEQFF.

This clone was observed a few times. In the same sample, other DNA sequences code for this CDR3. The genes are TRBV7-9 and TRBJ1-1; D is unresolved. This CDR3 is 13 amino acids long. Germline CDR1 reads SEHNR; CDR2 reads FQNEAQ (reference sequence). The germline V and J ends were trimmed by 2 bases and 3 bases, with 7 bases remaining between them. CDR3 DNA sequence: TGTGCCAGCAGCTTACGGGGAGACACTGAAGCTTTCTTT. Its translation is CASSLRGDTEAFF.

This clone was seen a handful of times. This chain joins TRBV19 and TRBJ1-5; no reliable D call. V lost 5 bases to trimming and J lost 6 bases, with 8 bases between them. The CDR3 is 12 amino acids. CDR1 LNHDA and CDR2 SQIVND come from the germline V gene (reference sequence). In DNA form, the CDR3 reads TGTGCCAGTAGTCCGGGTGCTCAGCCCCAGCATTTT. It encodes CASSPGAQPQHF.

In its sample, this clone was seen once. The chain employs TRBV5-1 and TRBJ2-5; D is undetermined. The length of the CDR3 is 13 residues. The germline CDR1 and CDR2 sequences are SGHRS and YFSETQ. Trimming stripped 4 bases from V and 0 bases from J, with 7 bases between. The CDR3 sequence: CASSQDHQETQYF. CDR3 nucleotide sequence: TGCGCCAGCAGCCAGGATCACCAAGAGACCCAGTACTTC.

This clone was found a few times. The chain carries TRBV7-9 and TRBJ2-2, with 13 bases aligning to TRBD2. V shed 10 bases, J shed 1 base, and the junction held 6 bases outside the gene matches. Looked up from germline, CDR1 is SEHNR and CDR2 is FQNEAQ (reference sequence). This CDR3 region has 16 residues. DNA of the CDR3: TGTGCCACTCGGCGGACTAGCGGGGGGAACACCGGGGAGCTGTTTTTT. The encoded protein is CATRRTSGGNTGELFF.

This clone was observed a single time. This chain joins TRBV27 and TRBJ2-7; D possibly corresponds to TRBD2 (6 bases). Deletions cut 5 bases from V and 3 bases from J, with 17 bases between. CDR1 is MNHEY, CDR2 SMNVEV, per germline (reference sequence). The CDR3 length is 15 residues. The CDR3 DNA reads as TGTGCCAGCAGTGCACGGGGAGGAGTAAACTACGAGCAGTACTTC. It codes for CASSARGGVNYEQYF.

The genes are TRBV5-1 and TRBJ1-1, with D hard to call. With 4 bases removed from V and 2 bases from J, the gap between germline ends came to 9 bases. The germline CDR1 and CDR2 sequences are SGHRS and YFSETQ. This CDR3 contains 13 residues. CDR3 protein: CASSPQTNTEAFF. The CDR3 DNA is TGCGCCAGCAGCCCCCAAACCAACACTGAAGCTTTCTTT.

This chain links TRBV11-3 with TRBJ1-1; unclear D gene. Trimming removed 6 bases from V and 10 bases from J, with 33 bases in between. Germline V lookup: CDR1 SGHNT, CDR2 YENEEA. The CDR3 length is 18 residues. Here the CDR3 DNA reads TGTGCCAGCAGAAACCCTCGGGGTCCAACCCCCCGCGACCGTTTAGCTTTCTTT. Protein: CASRNPRGPTPRDRLAFF. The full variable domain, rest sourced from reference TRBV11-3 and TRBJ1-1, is EAGVVQSPRYKIIEKKQPVAFWCNPISGHNTLYWYLQNLGQGPELLIRYENEEAVDDSQLPKDRFSAERLKGVDSTLKIQPAELGDSAVYLCASRNPRGPTPRDRLAFFGQGTRLTVV.